Listed here are 15 T cell receptor beta chains from one sample, sequenced in a study of T cells in Graves' hyperthyroidism and ophthalmopathy (dated by TCRdb to about 2019). Library preparation used multiplex PCR. This sample was sequenced with an Illumina HiSeq 2000. The TCR beta CDR3 regions were amplified from the RNA transcripts. For the first round of RT-PCR on the TCR CDR3, the HTBI primer set was used together with the Qiagen OneStep RT-PCR kit. The public reads were quality trimmed at Q25 with fastp and then assembled into clones with MiXCR by TCRdb, keeping productive beta chains. Each record represents a unique CDR3 protein, reported with the most common genes and DNA among its rows. Counted in this sample were around 340,000 distinct CDR3 sequences; 21% of them appeared once. In total, the top ten clones hold under 55% of the sample. The sequenced sample was blood. All receptors come from a woman in her 50s with Graves' hyperthyroidism.

This clonotype was seen ten or more times. This chain connects TRBV11-1 to TRBJ2-1, with unresolved D. This CDR3 has 13 amino acids. V dropped 3 bases and J dropped 12 bases, with 15 bases sitting between them. Germline loops: CDR1 SGHAT, CDR2 FQDESV (reference sequence). CDR3 residues: CASSFNRVRGQFF. CDR3 in DNA: TGTGCCAGCAGCTTTAATCGAGTCCGTGGGCAGTTCTTC.

This chain uses TRBV27 with TRBJ2-1; 8 bases map to TRBD1. CDR1 MNHEY and CDR2 SMNVEV come from the germline V gene (reference sequence). The CDR3 is 15 residues long. The V segment lost 0 bases and the J segment 9 bases; nucleotides outside the gene matches: 7. Written as DNA, the CDR3 is TGTGCCAGCAGTTTATCTCCCAGGGGGCGCGTTGAGCAGTTCTTC. Translating gives CASSLSPRGRVEQFF.

This clonotype showed up just a few times. This chain connects TRBV20-1 to TRBJ2-2; D gene unclear. Germline CDR1 is DFQATT and CDR2 is SNEGSKA (reference sequence). This CDR3 comprises 13 residues. V lost 6 bases and J 4 bases, leaving 12 bases between the germline ends. The CDR3 sequence: CSAFRLSTGELFF. For the CDR3, the DNA is TGCAGTGCATTTAGACTCTCCACCGGGGAGCTGTTTTTT.

There are many counts of this clonotype. The chain employs TRBV12-3 or TRBV12-4 and TRBJ2-3; D call uncertain. CDR3 length: 14 amino acids. Trimming shortened V by 4 bases and J by 1 base, and 9 bases separated the two germline ends. The CDR3 bases are TGTGCCAGCAGTTCAGGATACCGCACAGATACGCAGTATTTT. Translating gives CASSSGYRTDTQYF.

This clonotype came up a few times. Relative to the germline gene, one junction end is altered; a read error may explain this. V is TRBV30 and J is TRBJ2-7; 8 nucleotides agree with TRBD2. Per germline, CDR1 GTSNPN and CDR2 SVGIG (reference sequence). The CDR3 extends over 12 amino acids. DNA of the CDR3: TGTGCCTGGGGTAGCGGGATCTACGGGCAGTACTTC. Translated: CAWGSGIYGQYF.

This clonotype was detected a few times. CDR3 sequence reads: CASSQVSGRDYEQYF. The CDR3 DNA sequence: TGTGCCAGCAGCCAAGTTAGCGGGAGGGACTACGAGCAGTACTTC. This chain uses TRBV3-1 with TRBJ2-7; 11 bases map to TRBD2. The CDR3 totals 15 residues. Germline assignment: CDR1 LGHDT and CDR2 YNNKEL (reference sequence). Trimming removed 1 base from V and 3 bases from J; junction bases left unmatched: 2.

The chain carries TRBV4-1 and TRBJ2-1; 9 bases are shared with TRBD1. V lost 4 bases, J lost 6 bases, and 4 bases stayed unmatched. The germline V gene encodes CDR1 MGHRA and CDR2 YSYEKL. This CDR3 has 14 amino acids. CDR3 in DNA: TGCGCCAGCAGCCGGACAGGGGTGTTCAATGAGCAGTTCTTC. It yields the protein CASSRTGVFNEQFF.

This clonotype was observed a few times. The rearrangement joins TRBV20-1 to TRBJ1-2; unclear D gene. From germline, CDR1 is DFQATT and CDR2 SNEGSKA (reference sequence). Trimming left V 0 bases short and J 8 bases short, with 16 bases between. This CDR3 comprises 14 residues. The chain's CDR3 is CSARDLEGFEGYTF. CDR3 sequence (DNA): TGCAGTGCTAGAGATTTAGAAGGGTTTGAAGGCTACACCTTC.

The V call is TRBV15, the J call TRBJ2-1; D might be TRBD2 (5 bases). Trimming removed 7 bases at V and 9 bases at J, with 16 bases between. CDR3 length: 13 residues. Germline CDR1 is LNHNV and CDR2 is YYDKDF (reference sequence). DNA for the CDR3: TGTGCCACCACCCTAGAGAGAGGGTTTGAGCAGTTCTTC. The encoded protein is CATTLERGFEQFF.

This clonotype was seen at least ten times. One end of the junction does not line up with germline, which may come from a read error. This chain uses TRBV30 with TRBJ2-5; D tentatively fits TRBD1 or TRBD2 (5 bases each). The germline V gene has CDR1 GTSNPN and CDR2 SVGIG (reference sequence). The CDR3 has 13 residues. The CDR3 protein is CAWGPGLQKTQYF. CDR3 DNA sequence: TGTGCCTGGGGCCCGGGGCTCCAAAAGACCCAGTACTTC.

This clonotype showed up many times. Written as DNA, the CDR3 is TGTGCCTGGAGTGTGGGGAGAGGGACTAGTCAAGAGACCCAGTACTTC. This encodes CAWSVGRGTSQETQYF. The chain uses TRBV30 and TRBJ2-5; 8 positions agree with TRBD2. The CDR3 extends over 16 amino acids. CDR1 is GTSNPN, CDR2 SVGIG, per germline (reference sequence). The J segment lost 2 bases and the V segment lost 0 bases, leaving 8 bases of the junction unmatched.

This clonotype was detected many times. The V call is TRBV28, the J call TRBJ2-2, with TRBD2 identical over 9 bases. Trimming at V came to 5 bases and at J to 6 bases, leaving 4 bases not matched to a gene. The CDR3 runs 14 residues. Per germline, CDR1 MDHEN and CDR2 SYDVKM. CDR3 protein: CASSRTSASGELFF. The CDR3 nucleotides read TGTGCCAGCAGTAGGACTAGCGCTTCCGGGGAGCTGTTTTTT.

This clonotype was recorded at least ten times. The chain is built from TRBV20-1 and TRBJ1-4; a weak D match, TRBD1 (5 bases). CDR3 length: 15 residues. V was cut by 2 bases and J by 3 bases, with 13 bases left in between. Germline V gene data show CDR1 as DFQATT and CDR2 as SNEGSKA (reference sequence). CDR3 in amino acids: CSARSGYNSNEKLFF. The DNA for the CDR3 is TGCAGTGCTAGATCAGGGTACAACTCTAATGAAAAACTGTTTTTT.

The rearrangement uses TRBV6-5 and TRBJ2-5; D is unclear. This CDR3 comprises 14 residues. V gave up 0 bases and J gave up 3 bases, with 8 bases separating them. Germline lookup yields CDR1 MNHEY and CDR2 SVGAGI. CDR3 nucleotide sequence: TGTGCCAGCAGTTACTCCGTGGTTGAAGAGACCCAGTACTTC. Translating gives CASSYSVVEETQYF.

The rearrangement uses TRBV20-1 and TRBJ1-6; 7 positions match TRBD1. The CDR3 covers 14 residues. The V gene's germline CDR1 is DFQATT and CDR2 SNEGSKA (reference sequence). Trimming cost V 1 base and J 13 bases; bases outside gene matches: 10. The CDR3 DNA is TGCAGTGCTAGAGGTGCGGAGGGGGCCTCGCCCCTCCACTTT. Translation gives CSARGAEGASPLHF.